This T cell receptor (beta chain) originates from a study of CD8+ T cells in alopecia areata. Extracted from the samples, RNA was reverse transcribed into cDNA to serve as the sequencing template. TCRdb's table, derived via immunoSEQ multiplex PCR, lists solely in-frame clones and lacks some. The sample has roughly 220,000 clones; 35% to 45% are singletons. Regarding this clone: Its antigen remains unidentified.

The CDR3 sequence is 15 residues long. Trimming took 8 bases from V and 4 from J; bases not matched to a gene: 10. Germline assignment: CDR1 SEHNR and CDR2 FQNEAQ (reference sequence). Whole-study results and caveats: Significant decreases in scalp clonality and expanded CD8+ clones followed tofacitinib treatment. It was observed that many expanded lesional clones persisted in scalp and blood during tofacitinib.

This sample's treatment: oral pan-JAK inhibitor, 5-10 mg twice daily. The chain links TRBV7-9 to TRBJ1-4, with 7 positions matching TRBD1. Here the sequenced sample was CD4+ T cells sorted from blood, taken around week 34, from a patient treated with tofacitinib. The clonotype comes from a human donor with alopecia areata. The DNA for the CDR3 is TGTGCCAGCCGCCGGGACAGCCTTCTTAATGAAAAACTGTTTTTT. Its translation: CASRRDSLLNEKLFF. Based on the CDR3 plus reference TRBV7-9 and TRBJ1-4, the full variable domain is DTGVSQNPRHKITKRGQNVTFRCDPISEHNRLYWYRQTLGQGPEFLTYFQNEAQLEKSRLLSDRFSAERPKGSFSTLEIQRTEQGDSAMYLCASRRDSLLNEKLFFGSGTQLSVL.